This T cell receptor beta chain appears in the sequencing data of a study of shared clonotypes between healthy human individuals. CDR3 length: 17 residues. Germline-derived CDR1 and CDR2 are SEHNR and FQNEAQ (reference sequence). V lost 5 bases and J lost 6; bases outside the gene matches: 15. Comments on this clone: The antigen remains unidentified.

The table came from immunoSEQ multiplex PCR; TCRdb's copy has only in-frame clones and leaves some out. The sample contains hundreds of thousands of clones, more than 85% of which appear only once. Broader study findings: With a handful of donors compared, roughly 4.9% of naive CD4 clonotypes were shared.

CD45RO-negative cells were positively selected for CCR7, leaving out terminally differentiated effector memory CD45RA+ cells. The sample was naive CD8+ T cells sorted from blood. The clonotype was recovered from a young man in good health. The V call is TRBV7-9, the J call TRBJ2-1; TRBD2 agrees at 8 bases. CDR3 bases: TGTGCCAGCAGCCCCATCGTCAGCGGGAGAAACCTCAATGAGCAGTTCTTC. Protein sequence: CASSPIVSGRNLNEQFF.